This TCR beta chain was retrieved from a study of T cells after yellow fever vaccination. General study findings and limits: A large majority of primary-vaccination clones showed up again after the booster (just under 97% CD4, roughly 88% CD8).

This CDR3 is 13 amino acids long. Trimming removed 5 bases at V and 5 bases at J, with 15 bases between. Germline V gene lookup returns CDR1 DFQATT and CDR2 SNEGSKA (reference sequence). Details on this clonotype: Its target is unknown.

TCRdb recomputed calls from the 5' RACE reads with MiXCR, one row per CDR3 protein. The data hold hundreds of thousands of distinct CDR3 sequences, with 21% observed a single time. This clonotype was obtained from a man younger than 35 who received the YFV17D yellow fever vaccine. This chain joins TRBV20-1 and TRBJ2-5; D uncertain. The source material was PBMCs, sampled less than 25 days after the first yellow fever vaccination. DNA for the CDR3: TGCAGTGCTGCGGACGGCGCTTGGGAGACCCAGTACTTC. Translating it yields CSAADGAWETQYF.